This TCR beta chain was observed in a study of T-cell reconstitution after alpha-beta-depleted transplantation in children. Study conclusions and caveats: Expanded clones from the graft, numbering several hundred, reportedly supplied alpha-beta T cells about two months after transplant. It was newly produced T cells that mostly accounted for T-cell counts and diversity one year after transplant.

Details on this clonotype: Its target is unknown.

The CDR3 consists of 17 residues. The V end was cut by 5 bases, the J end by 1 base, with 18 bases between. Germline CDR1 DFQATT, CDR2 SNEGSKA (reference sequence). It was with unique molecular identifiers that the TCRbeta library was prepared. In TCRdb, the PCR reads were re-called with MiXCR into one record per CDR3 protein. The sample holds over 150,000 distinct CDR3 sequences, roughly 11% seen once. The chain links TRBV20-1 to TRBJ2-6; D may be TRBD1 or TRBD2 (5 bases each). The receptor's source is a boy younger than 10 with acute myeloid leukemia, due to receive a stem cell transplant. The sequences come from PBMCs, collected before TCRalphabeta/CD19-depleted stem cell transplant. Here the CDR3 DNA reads TGCAGTGCTCTCTCGGGACGCAGTCCTTCTGGGGCCAACGTCCTGACTTTC. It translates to CSALSGRSPSGANVLTF.